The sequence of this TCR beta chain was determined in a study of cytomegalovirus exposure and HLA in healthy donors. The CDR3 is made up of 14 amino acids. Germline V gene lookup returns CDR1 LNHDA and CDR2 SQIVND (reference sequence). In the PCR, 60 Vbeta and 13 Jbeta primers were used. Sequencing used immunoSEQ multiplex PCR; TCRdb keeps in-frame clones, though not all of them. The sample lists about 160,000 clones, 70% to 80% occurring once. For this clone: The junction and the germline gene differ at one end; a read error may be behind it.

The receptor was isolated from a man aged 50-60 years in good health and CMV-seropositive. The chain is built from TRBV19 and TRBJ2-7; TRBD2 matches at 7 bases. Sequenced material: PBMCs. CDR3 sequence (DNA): TGTGCCGGTAGTATCTCAGGGACTAACTACGAGCAGTACTTC. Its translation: CAGSISGTNYEQYF.